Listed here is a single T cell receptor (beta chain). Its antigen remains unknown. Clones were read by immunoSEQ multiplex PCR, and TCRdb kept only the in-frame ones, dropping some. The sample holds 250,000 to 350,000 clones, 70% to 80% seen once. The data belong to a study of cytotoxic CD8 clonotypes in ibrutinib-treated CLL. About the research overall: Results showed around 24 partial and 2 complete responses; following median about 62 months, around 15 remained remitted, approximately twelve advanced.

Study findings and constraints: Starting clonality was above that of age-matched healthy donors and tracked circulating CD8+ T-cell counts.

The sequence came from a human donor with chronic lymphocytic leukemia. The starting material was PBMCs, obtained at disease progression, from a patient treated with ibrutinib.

CDR3: CASTTRGGWNYGYTF. Written as DNA, the CDR3 is TGTGCCAGTACCACCCGAGGGGGCTGGAACTATGGCTACACCTTC. The chain employs TRBV19 and TRBJ1-2, with TRBD1 matching over 7 bases. Trimming at V came to 7 bases and at J to 2 bases, leaving 10 bases not matched to a gene. The CDR3 has 15 residues. The germline gives CDR1 LNHDA, CDR2 SQIVND (reference sequence).